This T cell receptor beta chain was captured in a study of shared clonotypes between healthy human individuals. Profiling relied on immunoSEQ multiplex PCR, and the TCRdb table lists in-frame clones only, not all of them. The sample has around 2.1 million clones, about 93% seen once. Cells designated naive CD8 were CD45RO-negative and were positively selected for CCR7, with terminally differentiated effector memory CD45RA+ cells excluded. The CDR3 has 15 amino acids. The germline CDR1 and CDR2 sequences are LNHDA and SQIVND (reference sequence). V shed 1 base and J 4 bases; nucleotides not matched to a gene: 4.

The material sequenced was naive CD8+ T cells from PBMCs. The V gene is TRBV19, the J gene TRBJ1-5; 7 bases are shared with TRBD1. The source is a young man in good health. Some clones in this sample may be carry-over from other donors' samples. The CDR3 DNA sequence: TGTGCCAGTAGTATAGGGAGACAGGGTAATCAGCCCCAGCATTTT. It translates to CASSIGRQGNQPQHF.